Listed below are T cell receptor beta chains from one sample, sequenced in a study of blood T cell repertoires in COVID-19. Repertoires were generated with immunoSEQ multiplex PCR, while TCRdb's copy carries only in-frame clones and drops some. The data show about 140,000 clones, 75% to 90% seen once. The sequencing sample was made of PBMCs or T cells enriched from blood (not recorded which). These receptors were obtained from a man aged 50-60 years who had recovered from COVID-19. The CDR3 runs from the conserved cysteine through the conserved F or W. A D gene is named only where the DNA matches it firmly. Rows give clone size only sometimes, using once, few, many, or a class for an expanded clone.

v_call: TRBV6-5
j_call: TRBJ1-1
clone_size: .
d_call: .
cdr3_aa: CASSRLWSLNTEAFF
cdr3_nt: TGTGCCAGCAGCCGACTCTGGAGCCTGAACACTGAAGCTTTCTTT

v_call: TRBV5-4
j_call: TRBJ1-2
clone_size: .
d_call: .
cdr3_aa: CASSLAGRTIGGYTF
cdr3_nt: TGTGCCAGCAGCTTGGCCGGGAGAACAATCGGTGGCTACACCTTC

v_call: TRBV7-3
j_call: TRBJ1-1
clone_size: .
d_call: .
cdr3_aa: CASSLNNRNTEAFF
cdr3_nt: TGTGCCAGCAGCTTAAATAACAGGAACACTGAAGCTTTCTTT

v_call: TRBV12-3/TRBV12-4
j_call: TRBJ1-5
clone_size: .
d_call: TRBD1
cdr3_aa: CASSLDRDQPQHF
cdr3_nt: TGTGCCAGCAGTTTGGACAGGGATCAGCCCCAGCATTTT

v_call: TRBV28
j_call: TRBJ1-5
clone_size: .
d_call: TRBD1
cdr3_aa: CASSLYGQGLSNQPQHF
cdr3_nt: TGTGCCAGCAGTTTATATGGACAGGGATTGAGCAATCAGCCCCAGCATTTT

v_call: TRBV7-3
j_call: TRBJ2-5
clone_size: .
d_call: TRBD2
cdr3_aa: CASSPSRGDEETQYF
cdr3_nt: TGTGCCAGCAGCCCCAGTCGGGGGGACGAAGAGACCCAGTACTTC

v_call: TRBV9
j_call: TRBJ1-2
clone_size: once
d_call: .
cdr3_aa: CASSVTSSPGRYGYTF
cdr3_nt: TGTGCCAGCAGCGTAACCTCAAGTCCCGGGAGGTATGGCTACACCTTC

v_call: TRBV27
j_call: TRBJ2-1
clone_size: few
d_call: TRBD2
cdr3_aa: CASSFLSGGKGNEQFF
cdr3_nt: TGTGCCAGCAGTTTTCTAAGCGGGGGGAAAGGCAATGAGCAGTTCTTC

v_call: TRBV4-1
j_call: TRBJ2-1
clone_size: .
d_call: .
cdr3_aa: CASSQIRGEQFF
cdr3_nt: TGCGCCAGCAGCCAAATCCGGGGTGAGCAGTTCTTC

v_call: TRBV25-1
j_call: TRBJ2-1
clone_size: .
d_call: .
cdr3_aa: CASSVRYEQFF
cdr3_nt: TGTGCCAGCAGTGTCAGGTATGAGCAGTTCTTC

v_call: TRBV5-1
j_call: TRBJ2-3
clone_size: .
d_call: TRBD2
cdr3_aa: CASSLVAGSTDTQYF
cdr3_nt: TGCGCCAGCAGCTTGGTAGCGGGGAGCACAGATACGCAGTATTTT

v_call: TRBV5-1
j_call: TRBJ2-3
clone_size: once
d_call: .
cdr3_aa: CASSLEAGGSTDTQYF
cdr3_nt: TGCGCCAGCAGCTTGGAAGCAGGGGGGAGCACAGATACGCAGTATTTT

v_call: TRBV10-2
j_call: TRBJ2-7
clone_size: .
d_call: .
cdr3_aa: CASKPGHLYEQYF
cdr3_nt: TGCGCCAGCAAGCCCGGTCATCTCTACGAGCAGTACTTC

v_call: TRBV5-1
j_call: TRBJ1-4
clone_size: .
d_call: .
cdr3_aa: CASSVGQPTNEKLFF
cdr3_nt: TGCGCCAGCAGCGTTGGACAGCCTACTAATGAAAAACTGTTTTTT

v_call: TRBV27
j_call: TRBJ2-3
clone_size: .
d_call: .
cdr3_aa: CASTRAYSGYTDTQYF
cdr3_nt: TGTGCCAGCACCAGGGCTTATAGCGGTTACACAGATACGCAGTATTTT

v_call: TRBV4-3
j_call: TRBJ2-2
clone_size: .
d_call: .
cdr3_aa: CASSQTDRTPTGELFF
cdr3_nt: TGCGCCAGCAGCCAGACGGACAGAACTCCCACCGGGGAGCTGTTTTTT

v_call: TRBV28
j_call: TRBJ2-7
clone_size: .
d_call: TRBD2
cdr3_aa: CASRKLAGYVEQYF
cdr3_nt: TGTGCCAGCAGGAAACTAGCGGGATATGTCGAGCAGTACTTC